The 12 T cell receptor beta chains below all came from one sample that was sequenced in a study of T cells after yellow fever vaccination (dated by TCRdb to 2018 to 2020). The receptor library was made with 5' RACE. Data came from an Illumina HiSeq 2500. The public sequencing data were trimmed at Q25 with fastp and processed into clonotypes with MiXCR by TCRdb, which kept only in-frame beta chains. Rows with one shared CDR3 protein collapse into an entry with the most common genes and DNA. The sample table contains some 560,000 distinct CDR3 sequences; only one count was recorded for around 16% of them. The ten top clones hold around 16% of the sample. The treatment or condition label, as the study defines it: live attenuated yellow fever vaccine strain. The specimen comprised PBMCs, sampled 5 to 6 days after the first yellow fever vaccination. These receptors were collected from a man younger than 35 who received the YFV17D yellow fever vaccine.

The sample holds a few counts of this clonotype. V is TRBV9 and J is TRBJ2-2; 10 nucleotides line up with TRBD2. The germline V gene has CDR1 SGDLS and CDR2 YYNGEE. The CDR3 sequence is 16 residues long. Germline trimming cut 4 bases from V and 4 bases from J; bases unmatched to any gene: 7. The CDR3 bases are TGTGCCAGCAGCTTGAGACTAGCGGGTCTCACCGGGGAGCTGTTTTTT. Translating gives CASSLRLAGLTGELFF.

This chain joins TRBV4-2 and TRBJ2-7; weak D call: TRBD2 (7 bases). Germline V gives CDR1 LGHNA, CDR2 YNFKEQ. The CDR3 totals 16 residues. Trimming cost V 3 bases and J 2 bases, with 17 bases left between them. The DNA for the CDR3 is TGTGCCAGCAGCCAGATAGGGGGGGCGGGGACCTACGAGCAGTACTTC. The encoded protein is CASSQIGGAGTYEQYF.

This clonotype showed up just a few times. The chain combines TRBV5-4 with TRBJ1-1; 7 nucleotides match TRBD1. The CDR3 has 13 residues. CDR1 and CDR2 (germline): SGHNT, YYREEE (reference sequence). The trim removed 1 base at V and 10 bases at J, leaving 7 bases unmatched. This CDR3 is CASSLTGAFRAFF. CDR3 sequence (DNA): TGTGCCAGCAGCTTGACAGGGGCGTTTAGAGCTTTCTTT.

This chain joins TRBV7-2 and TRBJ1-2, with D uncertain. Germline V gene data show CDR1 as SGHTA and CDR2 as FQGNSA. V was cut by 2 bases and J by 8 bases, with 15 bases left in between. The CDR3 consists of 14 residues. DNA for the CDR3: TGTGCCAGCAGCTTATTTGAAGGTTCGCGCGGCTACACCTTC. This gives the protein CASSLFEGSRGYTF.

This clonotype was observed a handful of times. Here the CDR3 reads CASSFPPTGKNTEAFF. The CDR3 bases are TGTGCCAGCAGCTTTCCTCCGACAGGGAAGAACACTGAAGCTTTCTTT. The chain has TRBV7-2 and TRBJ1-1; 7 bases align to TRBD1. This CDR3 is 16 amino acids long. Trimming at V came to 3 bases and at J to 1 base, leaving 8 bases not matched to a gene. Germline V gives CDR1 SGHTA, CDR2 FQGNSA.

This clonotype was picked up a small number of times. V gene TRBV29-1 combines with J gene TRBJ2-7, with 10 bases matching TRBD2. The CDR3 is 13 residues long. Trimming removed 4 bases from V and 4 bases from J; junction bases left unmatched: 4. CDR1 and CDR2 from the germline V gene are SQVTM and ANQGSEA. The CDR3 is CSVVLAGAYEQYV. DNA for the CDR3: TGCAGCGTTGTTCTAGCGGGGGCTTACGAGCAGTACGTC.

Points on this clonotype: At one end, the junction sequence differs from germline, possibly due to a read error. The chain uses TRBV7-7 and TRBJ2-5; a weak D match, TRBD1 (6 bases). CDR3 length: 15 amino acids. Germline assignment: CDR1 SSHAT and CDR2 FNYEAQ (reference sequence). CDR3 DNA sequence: TGTGCTAGCAGCCGCAACTATCAGGGGCGGGAGACCCAGTACTTC. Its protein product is CASSRNYQGRETQYF. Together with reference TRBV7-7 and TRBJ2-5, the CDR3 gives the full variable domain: GAGVSQSPRYKVTKRGQDVTLRCDPISSHATLYWYQQALGQGPEFLTYFNYEAQPDKSGLPSDRFSAERPEGSISTLTIQRTEQRDSAMYRCASSRNYQGRETQYFGPGTRLLVL.

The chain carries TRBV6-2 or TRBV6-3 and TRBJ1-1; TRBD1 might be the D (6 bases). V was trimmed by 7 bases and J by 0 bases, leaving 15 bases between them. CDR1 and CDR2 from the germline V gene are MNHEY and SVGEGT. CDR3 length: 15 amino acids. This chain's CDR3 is CASIKRGTMNTEAFF. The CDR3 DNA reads TGTGCCAGCATCAAGAGGGGGACCATGAACACTGAAGCTTTCTTT.

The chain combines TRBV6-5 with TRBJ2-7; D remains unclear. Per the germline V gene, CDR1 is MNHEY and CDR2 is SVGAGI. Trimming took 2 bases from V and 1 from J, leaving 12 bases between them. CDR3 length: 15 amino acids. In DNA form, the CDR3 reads TGTGCCAGCAGTTACGGACCCCCTAAGTCCTACGAGCAGTACGTC. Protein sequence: CASSYGPPKSYEQYV.

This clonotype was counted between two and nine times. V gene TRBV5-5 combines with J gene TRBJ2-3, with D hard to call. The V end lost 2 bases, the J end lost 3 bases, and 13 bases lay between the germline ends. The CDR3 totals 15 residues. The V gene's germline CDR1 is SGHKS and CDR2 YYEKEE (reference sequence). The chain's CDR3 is CASSLRLTPTDTQYF. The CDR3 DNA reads TGTGCCAGCAGCTTAAGGCTGACACCAACAGATACGCAGTATTTT.

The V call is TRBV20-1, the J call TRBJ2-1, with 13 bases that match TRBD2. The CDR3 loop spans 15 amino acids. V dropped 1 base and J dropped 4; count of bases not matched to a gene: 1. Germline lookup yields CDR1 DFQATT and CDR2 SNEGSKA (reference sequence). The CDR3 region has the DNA TGCAGTGCTAGAGGGACTAGCGGGGGATACAATGAGCAGTTCTTC. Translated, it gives CSARGTSGGYNEQFF.

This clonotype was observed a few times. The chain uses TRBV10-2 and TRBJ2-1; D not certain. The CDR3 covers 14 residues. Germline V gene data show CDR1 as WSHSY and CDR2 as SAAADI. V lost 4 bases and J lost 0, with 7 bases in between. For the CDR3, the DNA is TGCGCCAGCAGTGTCCGTAGCTCCTACAATGAGCAGTTCTTC. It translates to CASSVRSSYNEQFF.